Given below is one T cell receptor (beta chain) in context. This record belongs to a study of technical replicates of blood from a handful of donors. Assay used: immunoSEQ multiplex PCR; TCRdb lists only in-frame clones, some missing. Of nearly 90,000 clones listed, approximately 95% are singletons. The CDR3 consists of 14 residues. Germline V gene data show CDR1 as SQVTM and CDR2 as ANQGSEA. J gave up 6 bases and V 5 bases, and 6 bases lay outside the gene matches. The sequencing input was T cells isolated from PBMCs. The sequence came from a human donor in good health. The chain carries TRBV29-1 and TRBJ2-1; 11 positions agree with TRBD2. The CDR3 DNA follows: TGCAGCGTTTCGACTAGCGGGGACTTCAATGAGCAGTTCTTC. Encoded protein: CSVSTSGDFNEQFF.